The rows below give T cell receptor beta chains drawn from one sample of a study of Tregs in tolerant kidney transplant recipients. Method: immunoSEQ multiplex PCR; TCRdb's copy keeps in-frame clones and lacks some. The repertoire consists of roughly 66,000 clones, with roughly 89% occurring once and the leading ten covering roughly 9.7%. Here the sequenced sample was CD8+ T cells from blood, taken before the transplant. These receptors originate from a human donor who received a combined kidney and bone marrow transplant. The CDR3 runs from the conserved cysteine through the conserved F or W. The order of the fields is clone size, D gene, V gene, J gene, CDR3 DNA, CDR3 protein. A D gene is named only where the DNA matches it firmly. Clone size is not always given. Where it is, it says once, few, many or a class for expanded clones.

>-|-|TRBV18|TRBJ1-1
TGTGCCAGCTCACCGACTCCTGGACTATTTGATGAAGCTTTCTTT
CASSPTPGLFDEAFF
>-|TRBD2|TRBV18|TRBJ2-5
TGTGCCAGCTCAGGACTAGTCGGGGTAAAGACCCAGTACTTC
CASSGLVGVKTQYF
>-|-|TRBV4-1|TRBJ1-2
TGCGCCAGCAGCCAAGATACAGGGAGCATTGGCTACACCTTC
CASSQDTGSIGYTF
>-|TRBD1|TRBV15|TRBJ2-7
TGTGCCACCAGCGGGGAACGGGTGACAGGGGACCGCTACGAGCAGTACTTC
CATSGERVTGDRYEQYF
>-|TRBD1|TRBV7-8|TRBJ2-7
TGTGCCAGCAGCTTAGCGGGACAGGGCTACGAGCAGTACTTC
CASSLAGQGYEQYF
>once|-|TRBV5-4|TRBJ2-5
TGTGCCAGCAGCTTGGCCTCGAGTTACCAAGAGACCCAGTACTTC
CASSLASSYQETQYF
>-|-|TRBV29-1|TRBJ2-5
TGCAGCCTCCCGGGCGGGACAGAGACCCAGTACTTC
CSLPGGTETQYF
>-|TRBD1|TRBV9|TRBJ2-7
TGTGCCAGCAGCGATACAGGGGGCGGCGACGAGCAGTACTTC
CASSDTGGGDEQYF
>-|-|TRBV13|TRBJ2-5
TGTGCCAGCAGCCGTAGAGGGGGAATTAAAGAGACCCAGTACTTC
CASSRRGGIKETQYF
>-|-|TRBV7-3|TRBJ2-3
TGTGCCAGCAGCTTAACTCGGGGAAGCACAGATACGCAGTATTTT
CASSLTRGSTDTQYF
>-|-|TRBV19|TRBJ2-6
TGTGCCAGCAGGGACATAAGCTCTGGGGCCAACGTCCTGACTTTC
CASRDISSGANVLTF
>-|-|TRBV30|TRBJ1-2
TGTGCTTGCAAGCCCCGGGGGTATGGCTACACCTTC
CACKPRGYGYTF
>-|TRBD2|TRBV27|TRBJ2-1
TGTGCCAGCAGTTTCGCCGGGACTAGCGGGAGTTTTAATGAGCAGTTCTTC
CASSFAGTSGSFNEQFF
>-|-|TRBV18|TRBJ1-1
TGTGCCAGCTCACCGAGCTACACTGAAGCTTTCTTT
CASSPSYTEAFF
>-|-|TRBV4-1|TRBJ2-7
TGCGCCAGCAGCCAAGATCCCCAGGTAAAGTACTTC
CASSQDPQVKYF
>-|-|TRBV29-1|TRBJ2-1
TGCAGCGTTGTGGCGGGATCGGCTTACAATGAGCAGTTCTTC
CSVVAGSAYNEQFF
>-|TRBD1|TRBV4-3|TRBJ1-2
TGCGCCAGCAGCCAAGATCGAGGGGGCCCCGGGGATGGCTACACCTTC
CASSQDRGGPGDGYTF
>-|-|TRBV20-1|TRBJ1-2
TGCAGTGCTACGGGCTACACCTTC
CSATGYTF
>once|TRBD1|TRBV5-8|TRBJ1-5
TGTGCCAGCAGCTCCCGACAGGGATGGGCCCAGCCCCAGCATTTT
CASSSRQGWAQPQHF
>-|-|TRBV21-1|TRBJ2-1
TGTGCCAGCAGCAAGTTAAGCGCGTCCTACAATGAGCAGTTCTTC
CASSKLSASYNEQFF
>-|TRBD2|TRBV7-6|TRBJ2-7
TGTGCCAGCAGCCTAGCGGGAGAGGCCGCCCACGAGCAGTACTTC
CASSLAGEAAHEQYF
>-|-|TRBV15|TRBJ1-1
TGTGCCACCAGCAGAGATTTTGGGACACATAAGCAAGCTTTCTTT
CATSRDFGTHKQAFF
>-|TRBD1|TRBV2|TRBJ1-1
TGTGCCAGCAGATCGGACAGGGATTGGTTAAACACTGAAGCTTTCTTT
CASRSDRDWLNTEAFF
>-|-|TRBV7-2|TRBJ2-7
TGTGCCAGCAGCCTTGCGGACGGGGGTTACGAGCAGTACTTC
CASSLADGGYEQYF